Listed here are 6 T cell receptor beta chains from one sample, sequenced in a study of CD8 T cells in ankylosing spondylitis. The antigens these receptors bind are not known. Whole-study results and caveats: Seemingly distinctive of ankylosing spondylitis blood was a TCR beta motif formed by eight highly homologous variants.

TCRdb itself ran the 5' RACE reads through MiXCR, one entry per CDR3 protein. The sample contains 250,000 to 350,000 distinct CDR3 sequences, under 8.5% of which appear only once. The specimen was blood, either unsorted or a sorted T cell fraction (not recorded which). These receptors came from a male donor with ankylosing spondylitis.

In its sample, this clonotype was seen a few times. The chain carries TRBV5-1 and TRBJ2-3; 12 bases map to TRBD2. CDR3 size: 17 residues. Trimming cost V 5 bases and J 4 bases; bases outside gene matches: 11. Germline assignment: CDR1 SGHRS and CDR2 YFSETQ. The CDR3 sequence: CASSSTLAGGPPDTQYF. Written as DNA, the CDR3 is TGCGCCAGCAGTTCGACGCTAGCGGGAGGGCCCCCAGATACGCAGTATTTT.

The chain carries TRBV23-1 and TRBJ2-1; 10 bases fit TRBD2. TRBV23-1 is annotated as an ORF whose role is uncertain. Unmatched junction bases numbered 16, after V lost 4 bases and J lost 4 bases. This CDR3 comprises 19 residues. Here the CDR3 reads CASSPPGLATHPAYNEQFF. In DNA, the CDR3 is TGCGCCAGCAGTCCCCCGGGACTAGCGACGCACCCCGCATACAATGAGCAGTTCTTC.

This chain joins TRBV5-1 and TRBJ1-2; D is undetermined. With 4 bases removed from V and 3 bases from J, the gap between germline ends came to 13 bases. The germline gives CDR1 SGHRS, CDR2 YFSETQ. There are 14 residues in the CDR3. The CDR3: CASSRARNHYGYTF. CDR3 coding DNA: TGCGCCAGCAGCCGGGCGCGGAATCACTATGGCTACACCTTC.

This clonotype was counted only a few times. The CDR3 here is CSVAWDEENEQFF. The CDR3 nucleotides read TGCAGCGTCGCCTGGGACGAAGAAAATGAGCAGTTCTTC. The chain carries TRBV29-1 and TRBJ2-1; D tentatively reads TRBD1 or TRBD2 (5 bases each). Trimming pared 6 bases from V and 7 bases from J, leaving 16 bases between. This CDR3 has 13 residues. Germline loops: CDR1 SQVTM, CDR2 ANQGSEA.

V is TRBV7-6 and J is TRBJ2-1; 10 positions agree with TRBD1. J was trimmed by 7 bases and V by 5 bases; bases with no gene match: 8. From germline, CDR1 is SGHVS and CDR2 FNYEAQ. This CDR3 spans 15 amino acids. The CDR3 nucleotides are TGTGCCAGCAGCCGTGCGGACAGGGGGGAAAATGAGCAGTTCTTC. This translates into CASSRADRGENEQFF.

The CDR3 nucleotides are TGTGCCAGCAGTCCGCGGGTATCCTACAATGAGCAGTTCTTC. Its translation is CASSPRVSYNEQFF. This rearrangement joins TRBV6-1 to TRBJ2-1; TRBD2 is a possible D gene (5 bases). Germline CDR1 is MNHNS and CDR2 is SASEGT. The CDR3 contains 14 residues. The V end was cut by 5 bases, the J end by 1 base, with 9 bases between.